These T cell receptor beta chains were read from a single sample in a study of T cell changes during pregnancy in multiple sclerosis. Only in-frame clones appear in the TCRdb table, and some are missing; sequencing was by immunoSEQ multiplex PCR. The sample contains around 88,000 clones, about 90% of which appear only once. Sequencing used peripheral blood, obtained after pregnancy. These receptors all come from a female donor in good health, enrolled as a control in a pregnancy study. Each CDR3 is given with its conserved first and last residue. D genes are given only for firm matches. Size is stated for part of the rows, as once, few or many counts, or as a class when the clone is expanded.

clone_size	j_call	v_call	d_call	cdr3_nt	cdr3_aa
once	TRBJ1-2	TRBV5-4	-	TGTGCCAGCAGCTCGGACAGTGGCTACACCTTC	CASSSDSGYTF
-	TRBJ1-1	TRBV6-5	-	TGTGCCAGCAGTCGCCAGGACAGGAACACTGAAGCTTTCTTT	CASSRQDRNTEAFF
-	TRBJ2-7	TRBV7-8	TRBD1	TGTGCCAGCAGCTTGTTAGGGGACAGGGTGTACGAGCAGTACTTC	CASSLLGDRVYEQYF
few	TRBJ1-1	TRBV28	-	TGTGCCAGCAGTCCTCTCTCGACAGCGAACACTGAAGCTTTCTTT	CASSPLSTANTEAFF
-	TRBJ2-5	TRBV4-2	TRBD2	TGTGCCAGCAGCCAAGATGGGACTAGCGTGTCGAAAGAGACCCAGTACTTC	CASSQDGTSVSKETQYF
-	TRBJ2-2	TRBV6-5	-	TGTGCCAGCAGTTTCCTTGCGAGGACCGGGGAGCTGTTTTTT	CASSFLARTGELFF
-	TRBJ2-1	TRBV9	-	TGTGCCAGCAGCGGCAACCGGGACTTAAGCTCCTACAATGAGCAGTTCTTC	CASSGNRDLSSYNEQFF
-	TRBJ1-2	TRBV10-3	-	TGTGCCATCAGTGATTCAAACAGGGTGCCCTATGGCTACACCTTC	CAISDSNRVPYGYTF
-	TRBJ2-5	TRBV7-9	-	TGTGCCAGCAGCTTAGGAGAGTACCAAGAGACCCAGTACTTC	CASSLGEYQETQYF
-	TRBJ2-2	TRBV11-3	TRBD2	TGTGCCAGCAGCCGGACTAGCGGACCCACCGGGGAGCTGTTTTTT	CASSRTSGPTGELFF
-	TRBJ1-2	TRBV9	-	TGTGCCAGCAGCGTAGTGGGAGGTGGCTACACCTTC	CASSVVGGGYTF
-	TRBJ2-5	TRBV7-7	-	TGTGCTAGCAGCTCACAGGCGGGGCTTGGGGAGACCCAGTACTTC	CASSSQAGLGETQYF
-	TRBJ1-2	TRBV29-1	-	TGCAGCGTTGAATACCGCGGCACATACTACACCTTC	CSVEYRGTYYTF
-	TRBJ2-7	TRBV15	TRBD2	TGTGCCACCAGCAGAGATCTGGGGGGGAAAGAGCAGTACTTC	CATSRDLGGKEQYF
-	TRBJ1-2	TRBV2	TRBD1	TGTGCCAGCTATCGGGACAGGGAAAACTATGGCTACACCTTC	CASYRDRENYGYTF
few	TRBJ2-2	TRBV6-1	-	TGTGCCAGCAGTGTAGAAGAAACCGGGGAGCTGTTTTTT	CASSVEETGELFF
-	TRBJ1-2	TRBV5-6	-	TGTGCCAGCAGCGGGGCGGGGAGCTATGGCTACACCTTC	CASSGAGSYGYTF
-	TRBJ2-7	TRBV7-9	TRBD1	TGTGCCAGCAGCTTATCAGGGGGCTACGAGCAGTACTTC	CASSLSGGYEQYF
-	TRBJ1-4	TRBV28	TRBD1	TGTGCCAGCAGTGCCTGGACAGGGAAGGGGGAAAAACTGTTTTTT	CASSAWTGKGEKLFF
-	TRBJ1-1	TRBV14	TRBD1	TGTGCCAGCAGCCATCGGACAGGGATCACTGAAGCTTTCTTT	CASSHRTGITEAFF
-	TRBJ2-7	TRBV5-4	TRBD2	TGTGCCAGCAGCCTTAGCGGGGGGAGCTCCTACGAGCAGTACTTC	CASSLSGGSSYEQYF
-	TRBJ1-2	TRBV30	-	TGTGCCTGGAGTGTACAAAGCTATGGCTACACCTTC	CAWSVQSYGYTF
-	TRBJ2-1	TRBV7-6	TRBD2	TGTGCCAGCAGCCCGACGGCTCAGCGGGGGTTAAGCTCCTACAATGAGCAGTTCTTC	CASSPTAQRGLSSYNEQFF
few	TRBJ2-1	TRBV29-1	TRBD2	TGCAGCGTGGGACTAGCGGGGGAGTACAATGAGCAGTTCTTC	CSVGLAGEYNEQFF
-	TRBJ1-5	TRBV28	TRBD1	TGTGCCAGCAGCCACAAGCGCCGGACAGGCGACAATCAGCCCCAGCATTTT	CASSHKRRTGDNQPQHF
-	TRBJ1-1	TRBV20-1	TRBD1	TGCAGTGCAAGGGGGCCTGATGAAGCTTTCTTT	CSARGPDEAFF
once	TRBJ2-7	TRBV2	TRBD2	TGTGCCAGCAGCGCCATAGCGGGATCCTACGAGCAGTACTTC	CASSAIAGSYEQYF
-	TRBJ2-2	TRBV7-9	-	TGTGCCAGCAGCTCACCTATACTAGTAGGCAGAACCGGGGAGCTGTTTTTT	CASSSPILVGRTGELFF
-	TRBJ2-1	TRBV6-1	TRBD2	TGTGCCAGCAGTGAAGCCGGACTAGCGGGGTACAATGAGCAGTTCTTC	CASSEAGLAGYNEQFF
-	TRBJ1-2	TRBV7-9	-	TGTGCCAGCGCCCGGGTGGATGGCTACACCTTC	CASARVDGYTF
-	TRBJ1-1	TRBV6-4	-	TGTGCCAGCAGTACGGGACAAGAGAACACTGAAGCTTTCTTT	CASSTGQENTEAFF
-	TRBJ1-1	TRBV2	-	TGTGCCAGCAGTGTTCGGGGGAACACTGAAGCTTTCTTT	CASSVRGNTEAFF
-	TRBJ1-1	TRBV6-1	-	TGTGCCAGCAGTGTGCGAGGCGCGGGGACTGAAGCTTTCTTT	CASSVRGAGTEAFF
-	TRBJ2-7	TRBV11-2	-	TGTGCCAGCAGCTCCACAGGAATAACGCGCCCGCAGTACTTC	CASSSTGITRPQYF
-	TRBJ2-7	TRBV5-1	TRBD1	TGCGCCAGCAGCACCCGTTTCGGGACAGGGTCCTACGAGCAGTACTTC	CASSTRFGTGSYEQYF
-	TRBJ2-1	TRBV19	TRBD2	TGTGCCAGTAGTAGTATAGCGGGCCACTCCTACAATGAGCAGTTCTTC	CASSSIAGHSYNEQFF
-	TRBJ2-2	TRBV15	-	TGTGCCACCAGCGGACTCGCGGGGATAACAAACACCGGGGAGCTGTTTTTT	CATSGLAGITNTGELFF
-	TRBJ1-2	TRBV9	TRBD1	TGTGCCAGCAGCCCCGAGGGGACAGGGGGCACGCGTCGAGGCTACACCTTC	CASSPEGTGGTRRGYTF
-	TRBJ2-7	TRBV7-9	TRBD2	TGTGCCAGCAGCTGGGGCGGGAGGCCTCTCGAGCAGTACTTC	CASSWGGRPLEQYF
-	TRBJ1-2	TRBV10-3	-	TGTGCCATCAGTCCCCCTGGGGGGGACTATGGCTACACCTTC	CAISPPGGDYGYTF
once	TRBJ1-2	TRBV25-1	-	TGTGCCAGCAGTCCGGGAAACTATGGCTACACCTTC	CASSPGNYGYTF